Listed below are T cell receptor beta chains from one sample, sequenced in a study of blood T cell repertoires in COVID-19. Generated by immunoSEQ multiplex PCR, the TCRdb table keeps only in-frame clones and is missing some. The sample has some 57,000 clones, more than 75% seen once. The sequenced sample consisted of peripheral blood. The origin of the receptors is a woman older than 75 with acute or convalescent COVID-19. Both conserved end residues are part of each CDR3.

v_call: TRBV7-7
j_call: TRBJ2-5
cdr3_aa: CASSLERTSGGGPSTQYF

v_call: TRBV2
j_call: TRBJ1-2
cdr3_aa: CASSTWEKMNYGYTF

v_call: TRBV4-1
j_call: TRBJ2-3
cdr3_aa: CASSQEAGVGTDTQYF

v_call: TRBV6-4
j_call: TRBJ1-6
cdr3_aa: CASSDGGAGSPLHF

v_call: TRBV11-3
j_call: TRBJ2-2
cdr3_aa: CASSFRPSRGELFF

v_call: TRBV7-3
j_call: TRBJ2-1
cdr3_aa: CASSLRRTSGLLSEQFF

v_call: TRBV5-1
j_call: TRBJ1-1
cdr3_aa: CASSLQPGGGTEAFF

v_call: TRBV7-3
j_call: TRBJ1-1
cdr3_aa: CASSSGTGYTEAFF

v_call: TRBV2
j_call: TRBJ2-4
cdr3_aa: CASRPHWGDQAKNIQYF

v_call: TRBV29-1
j_call: TRBJ2-5
cdr3_aa: CSVEDLTGGETQYF

v_call: TRBV12-3/TRBV12-4
j_call: TRBJ1-6
cdr3_aa: CASREGGVSPLHF

v_call: TRBV30
j_call: TRBJ1-5
cdr3_aa: CACAGGSNQPQHF

v_call: TRBV2
j_call: TRBJ1-6
cdr3_aa: CASCRQGPNSPLHF

v_call: TRBV27
j_call: TRBJ2-5
cdr3_aa: CASSLAGAETQYF

v_call: TRBV18
j_call: TRBJ2-5
cdr3_aa: CASSRASGGVETQYF

v_call: TRBV11-3
j_call: TRBJ2-1
cdr3_aa: CASSLEVGLANEQFF

v_call: TRBV6-6
j_call: TRBJ2-2
cdr3_aa: CASSYLARTNTGELFF

v_call: TRBV9
j_call: TRBJ1-6
cdr3_aa: CASSLLDSSYNSPLHF

v_call: TRBV30
j_call: TRBJ2-1
cdr3_aa: CAWSVRELPSGEQFF

v_call: TRBV4-2
j_call: TRBJ2-1
cdr3_aa: CASSQDYRRGDEQFF

v_call: TRBV9
j_call: TRBJ2-2
cdr3_aa: CASSVAWNTGELFF

v_call: TRBV4-2
j_call: TRBJ2-3
cdr3_aa: CASSQARGTGAADTQYF

v_call: TRBV7-9
j_call: TRBJ2-7
cdr3_aa: CASSLSAGRGFEQYF

v_call: TRBV10-3
j_call: TRBJ1-1
cdr3_aa: CAISARGQDEAFF

v_call: TRBV11-2
j_call: TRBJ1-2
cdr3_aa: CASSLGASIGYTF

v_call: TRBV15
j_call: TRBJ2-7
cdr3_aa: CATSRGQGDEQYF

v_call: TRBV5-5
j_call: TRBJ2-1
cdr3_aa: CASSPGTSGDNEQFF

v_call: TRBV11-3
j_call: TRBJ2-1
cdr3_aa: CASSLDSQGKDEQFF

v_call: TRBV30
j_call: TRBJ1-1
cdr3_aa: CACPGQGTEAFF

v_call: TRBV5-5
j_call: TRBJ1-1
cdr3_aa: CASSWGQAMNTEAFF

v_call: TRBV5-1
j_call: TRBJ1-3
cdr3_aa: CASSLESSGNTIYF

v_call: TRBV7-3
j_call: TRBJ2-1
cdr3_aa: CASSLTSGTSVEQFF

v_call: TRBV21-1
j_call: TRBJ2-2
cdr3_aa: CASSPTSSENGELFF

v_call: TRBV28
j_call: TRBJ1-3
cdr3_aa: CASSSLGAKGNTIYF

v_call: TRBV29-1
j_call: TRBJ2-3
cdr3_aa: CSVEERTQYF

v_call: TRBV6-5
j_call: TRBJ2-1
cdr3_aa: CASRTSSGSYNEQFF

v_call: TRBV11-3
j_call: TRBJ2-5
cdr3_aa: CASSRTGWVETQYF

v_call: TRBV19
j_call: TRBJ2-1
cdr3_aa: CASSIEAALYNEQFF